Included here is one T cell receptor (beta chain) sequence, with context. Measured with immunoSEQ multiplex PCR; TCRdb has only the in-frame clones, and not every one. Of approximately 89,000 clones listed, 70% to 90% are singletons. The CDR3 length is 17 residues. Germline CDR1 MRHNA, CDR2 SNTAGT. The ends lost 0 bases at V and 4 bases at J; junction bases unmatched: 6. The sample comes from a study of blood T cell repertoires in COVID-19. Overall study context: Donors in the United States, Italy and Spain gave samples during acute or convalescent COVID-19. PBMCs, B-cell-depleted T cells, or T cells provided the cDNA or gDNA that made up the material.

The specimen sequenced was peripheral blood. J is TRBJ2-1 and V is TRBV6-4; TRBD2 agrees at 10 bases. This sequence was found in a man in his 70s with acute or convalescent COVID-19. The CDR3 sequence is CASSDSRKRGGYNEQFF. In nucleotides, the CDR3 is TGTGCCAGCAGTGACTCGAGGAAGCGGGGGGGTTACAATGAGCAGTTCTTC.